This entry lists 28 T cell receptor beta chains sequenced from one sample in a study of blood T cells in healthy people across ages (dated by TCRdb to about 2015). Library preparation was by 5' RACE. This sample was sequenced with an Illumina HiSeq 2500. The second PCR ran for roughly 6 to 11 cycles and used a J-beta primer mix along with a sample-barcoded 5' primer. TCRdb redid the processing of the public reads, applying fastp at Q25 and MiXCR, and retained in-frame beta chains. Every distinct CDR3 protein forms one entry, paired with its most common genes and DNA. The sample table contains 950,000 to 1,200,000 distinct CDR3 sequences; only one count was recorded for about two fifths of them. Of the sample, about an eighth is held by the ten largest clones. Sequencing was carried out using blood. These receptors were collected from a young man in good health.

The chain couples TRBV6-5 to TRBJ2-5; no reliable D call. Trimming removed 5 bases from V and 11 bases from J, with 27 bases in between. The CDR3 consists of 16 residues. Per germline, CDR1 MNHEY and CDR2 SVGAGI. CDR3: CASSLTGSYSYNEQYF. CDR3 nucleotide sequence: TGTGCCAGCAGTCTGACTGGGTCCTACAGCTACAATGAGCAGTACTTC.

There are a few counts of this clonotype. The V gene is TRBV27, the J gene TRBJ2-7, with 8 bases aligning to TRBD1. The CDR3 extends over 13 amino acids. Losses at the gene ends were 6 bases for V and 3 bases for J; bases not matched to a gene: 4. The germline gives CDR1 MNHEY, CDR2 SMNVEV (reference sequence). In nucleotides, the CDR3 is TGTGCCAGCAGCGCAACAGGGGGCTACGAGCAGTACTTC. This codes for CASSATGGYEQYF.

The chain uses TRBV2 and TRBJ2-3; 8 bases align to TRBD2. J lost 2 bases, V lost 6 bases, and 4 bases had no gene match. This CDR3 is built from 14 residues. Looked up from germline, CDR1 is SNHLY and CDR2 is FYNNEI. CDR3 nucleotides: TGTGCCAGCAGGCCAGCGGGGGTCACAGATACGCAGTATTTT. It codes for CASRPAGVTDTQYF.

This clonotype was recorded at least ten times. CDR3 loop: CSARDAGASSYGYTF. For the CDR3, the DNA is TGCAGTGCTAGAGATGCGGGGGCTAGTAGCTATGGCTACACCTTC. V gene TRBV20-1 combines with J gene TRBJ1-2; possible D gene TRBD1, 6 bases. Per germline, CDR1 DFQATT and CDR2 SNEGSKA (reference sequence). CDR3 length equals 15 residues. Trimming cost V 0 bases and J 4 bases, with 15 bases left between them.

J is TRBJ1-2 and V is TRBV29-1; 7 positions agree with TRBD1. The CDR3 is 13 residues long. V dropped 6 bases and J dropped 8; count of bases not matched to a gene: 12. Per the germline V gene, CDR1 is SQVTM and CDR2 is ANQGSEA. For the CDR3, the DNA is TGCAGCGTCGACAGGGTCGGCTATAGGGGCTACACCTTC. Encoded protein: CSVDRVGYRGYTF. Full variable domain (missing parts from reference TRBV29-1 and TRBJ1-2): SAVISQKPSRDICQRGTSLTIQCQVDSQVTMMFWYRQQPGQSLTLIATANQGSEATYESGFVIDKFPISRPNLTFSTLTVSNMSPEDSSIYLCSVDRVGYRGYTFGSGTRLTVV.

This clonotype turned up a few times. The chain is built from TRBV3-1 and TRBJ2-1, with D uncertain. V lost 3 bases, J lost 6 bases, and 12 bases lay in between. This CDR3 contains 14 residues. The germline gives CDR1 LGHDT, CDR2 YNNKEL (reference sequence). The DNA for the CDR3 is TGTGCCAGCAGCCATCTCCCCGAGACCAATGAGCAGTTCTTC. Its protein is CASSHLPETNEQFF.

This sequence joins TRBV6-2 or TRBV6-3 and TRBJ2-2; 10 bases agree with TRBD2. This CDR3 is built from 16 residues. Trimming cost V 7 bases and J 3 bases; bases outside gene matches: 8. Germline CDR1 MNHEY, CDR2 SVGEGT. In DNA form, the CDR3 reads TGTGCCAGCACTTTAACTAGCGGGGTGGACACCGGGGAGCTGTTTTTT. This sequence encodes CASTLTSGVDTGELFF.

The V and J genes are TRBV6-6 and TRBJ2-3, with 10 nucleotides matching TRBD2. V shed 7 bases, J shed 2 bases, and the junction held 9 bases outside the gene matches. The CDR3 loop spans 16 amino acids. Germline CDR1 MNHNY, CDR2 SVGAGI (reference sequence). The CDR3 loop is CASKTRTSGSTDTQYF. Written as DNA, the CDR3 is TGTGCCAGCAAGACCCGGACTAGCGGATCCACAGATACGCAGTATTTT.

A few counts support this clonotype. The chain recombines TRBV10-3 with TRBJ2-1; TRBD2 matches at 12 bases. V shed 6 bases and J 8 bases; nucleotides not matched to a gene: 8. The CDR3 covers 15 residues. In germline, CDR1 is ENHRY, CDR2 SYGVKD. In DNA form, the CDR3 reads TGTGCCATCAGCCCGACTAGCGGGGGCCGGGATGAGCAGTTCTTC. It is translated as CAISPTSGGRDEQFF.

This clonotype turned up a few times. The chain recombines TRBV12-3 or TRBV12-4 with TRBJ1-5; TRBD1 matches 7 bases. This CDR3 has 16 amino acids. Trimming removed 4 bases from V and 4 bases from J; junction bases left unmatched: 10. The CDR3 loop reads CASSSRTGVLNQPQHF. In nucleotides, the CDR3 is TGTGCCAGCAGTTCCCGAACAGGGGTGCTAAATCAGCCCCAGCATTTT.

V gene TRBV5-1 combines with J gene TRBJ2-1; possibly TRBD1 for D (5 bases). TRBJ2-7 matches the DNA end more closely, so the J call is doubtful. This CDR3 has 15 residues. In germline, CDR1 is SGHRS, CDR2 YFSETQ. Here the CDR3 DNA reads TGCGCCAGCAGCTTTATTCCAGGGTCCTACAATGAGCAGTACTTC. Its translation: CASSFIPGSYNEQYF.

Remarks on this clonotype: One junction end disagrees with the germline gene, perhaps due to a read error. This chain links TRBV25-1 with TRBJ2-2; D remains ambiguous. The CDR3 covers 14 residues. The V gene's germline CDR1 is MGHDK and CDR2 SYGVNS. The CDR3 is CACSWSEFTGELFF. The CDR3, as DNA: TGTGCCTGCAGCTGGAGTGAATTCACCGGGGAGCTGTTTTTT.

This clonotype showed up just once. The chain combines TRBV20-1 with TRBJ2-3; TRBD1 matches at 7 bases. The germline CDR1 and CDR2 sequences are DFQATT and SNEGSKA (reference sequence). The CDR3 loop spans 14 amino acids. J lost 4 bases, V lost 4 bases, and 8 bases had no gene match. The CDR3 DNA sequence: TGCAGTGCTAAGTCCGGACAGGCCTCAGATACGCAGTATTTT. It encodes CSAKSGQASDTQYF.

This clonotype was observed at least ten times. V usage is TRBV29-1 and J usage is TRBJ2-3; TRBD1 agrees at 7 bases. J gave up 5 bases and V 5 bases, and 4 bases lay outside the gene matches. This CDR3 spans 12 amino acids. Germline V gene lookup returns CDR1 SQVTM and CDR2 ANQGSEA. The CDR3 DNA reads as TGCAGCGTTATTGACAGGGTAGATACGCAGTATTTT. Protein: CSVIDRVDTQYF.

This clonotype was found a few times. V and J are TRBV30 and TRBJ1-2, with D maybe TRBD1 (5 bases). The V end lost 1 base, the J end lost 6 bases, and 15 bases lay between the germline ends. This CDR3 has 14 residues. CDR1 is GTSNPN and CDR2 is SVGIG in the germline V gene (reference sequence). The CDR3 spells CAWSDPGQGNGYTF. In DNA, the CDR3 is TGTGCCTGGAGTGACCCTGGCCAGGGAAATGGCTACACCTTC. The whole variable domain, filled in from reference TRBV30 and TRBJ1-2, reads SQTIHQWPATLVQPVGSPLSLECTVEGTSNPNLYWYRQAAGRGLQLLFYSVGIGQISSEVPQNLSASRPQDRQFILSSKKLLLSDSGFYLCAWSDPGQGNGYTFGSGTRLTVV.

There are a few counts of this clonotype. The CDR3 nucleotides read TGTGCCAGCAGTCGCCAACCACTCGGCGGGGAGCTGTTTTTT. Residues: CASSRQPLGGELFF. The genes are TRBV12-3 or TRBV12-4 and TRBJ2-2; D is undetermined. V was pared by 5 bases and J by 7 bases, with 14 bases between. This CDR3 is 14 amino acids long.

V is TRBV6-1 and J is TRBJ2-1, with TRBD1 matching 10 bases. Germline CDR1 and CDR2: MNHNS and SASEGT. CDR3 length equals 15 residues. V was clipped by 4 bases and J by 9 bases; unmatched bases: 9. CDR3 bases: TGTGCCAGCAGTGGAGATGGACAGGGGGATAGTGAGCAGTTCTTC. Its protein product is CASSGDGQGDSEQFF.

This clonotype came up once. CDR3 sequence: CASRGGDYPNLSYEQYF. As DNA, the CDR3 is TGTGCCAGCAGGGGGGGGGACTACCCTAACCTCTCCTACGAGCAGTACTTC. The chain joins TRBV12-3 or TRBV12-4 to TRBJ2-7; TRBD2 aligns across 7 bases. The CDR3 contains 17 residues. Trimming took 6 bases from V and 0 from J; bases not matched to a gene: 14.

This clonotype was seen a few times. This chain connects TRBV7-9 to TRBJ1-5; 10 bases are shared with TRBD1. The germline V gene encodes CDR1 SEHNR and CDR2 FQNEAQ (reference sequence). The CDR3 covers 17 residues. With V trimmed by 5 bases and J by 3 bases, 10 bases remained unmatched. The CDR3 loop is CASSPRLGTGDNQPQHF. Here the CDR3 DNA reads TGTGCCAGCAGCCCGCGCCTCGGGACAGGGGACAATCAGCCCCAGCATTTT. The full variable domain, with the rest looked up from reference TRBV7-9 and TRBJ1-5, is DTGVSQNPRHKITKRGQNVTFRCDPISEHNRLYWYRQTLGQGPEFLTYFQNEAQLEKSRLLSDRFSAERPKGSFSTLEIQRTEQGDSAMYLCASSPRLGTGDNQPQHFGDGTRLSIL.

The rearrangement links TRBV15 to TRBJ2-7, with D perhaps assigned TRBD1 or TRBD2 (5 bases each). The CDR3 spans 16 residues. V gave up 4 bases and J gave up 7 bases, with 23 bases separating them. Germline loops: CDR1 LNHNV, CDR2 YYDKDF (reference sequence). The chain's CDR3 is CATSIGKRGSYNEQYF. CDR3 DNA: TGTGCCACCAGCATCGGGAAGAGGGGCTCCTACAATGAGCAGTACTTC.

The chain carries TRBV6-2 or TRBV6-3 and TRBJ1-1; no reliable D call. Trimming removed 0 bases at V and 1 base at J, with 6 bases between. This CDR3 has 14 residues. Germline V gives CDR1 MNHEY, CDR2 SVGEGT. Written as DNA, the CDR3 is TGTGCCAGCAGTTACTCGGTATCGAACACTGAAGCTTTCTTT. Translating it yields CASSYSVSNTEAFF.

The V call is TRBV7-2, the J call TRBJ2-7, with 7 bases fitting TRBD1. Unmatched junction bases numbered 6, after V lost 0 bases and J lost 1 base. The CDR3 contains 16 residues. Germline V CDR1 and CDR2: SGHTA, FQGNSA. CDR3 bases: TGTGCCAGCAGCTTAGCACGGTCAGGGGGTTCCTACGAGCAGTACTTC. Protein product: CASSLARSGGSYEQYF.

The rearrangement uses TRBV9 and TRBJ1-4, with TRBD1 matching over 7 bases. J gave up 5 bases and V 2 bases, and 6 bases lay outside the gene matches. Germline V lookup: CDR1 SGDLS, CDR2 YYNGEE. The CDR3 consists of 15 residues. DNA for the CDR3: TGTGCCAGCAGCGTCACAGGGGATCAAAATGAAAAACTGTTTTTT. Encoded protein: CASSVTGDQNEKLFF.

This chain joins TRBV3-1 and TRBJ1-2; D is possibly TRBD1 (6 bases). The CDR3 sequence is 13 residues long. Trimming stripped 4 bases from V and 8 bases from J, with 14 bases between. CDR1 is LGHDT and CDR2 is YNNKEL in the germline V gene (reference sequence). The CDR3: CASSPKGGWGYTF. CDR3 sequence (DNA): TGTGCCAGCAGCCCGAAAGGGGGTTGGGGCTACACCTTC.

This clonotype has a handful of counts. V gene TRBV20-1 combines with J gene TRBJ1-2; D is ambiguous. This CDR3 comprises 18 residues. The V gene lost 5 bases and the J gene lost 3 bases, with 28 bases spanning the gap. In germline, CDR1 is DFQATT, CDR2 SNEGSKA (reference sequence). The CDR3 DNA is TGCAGTGCTCAGGCCTTTGGACGAGGAGCGAAGTTGGACTATGGCTACACCTTC. It is translated as CSAQAFGRGAKLDYGYTF.

In this sample, this clonotype turned up a few times. The rearrangement links TRBV13 to TRBJ2-5; 12 nucleotides agree with TRBD2. Unmatched junction bases numbered 9, after V lost 4 bases and J lost 0 bases. CDR1 is PRHDT and CDR2 is FYEKMQ in the germline V gene (reference sequence). The CDR3 runs 18 residues. DNA for the CDR3: TGTGCCAGCAGCTCCAGGACTAGCGGGGTAAACTACCAAGAGACCCAGTACTTC. Protein product: CASSSRTSGVNYQETQYF.

In DNA, the CDR3 is TGTGCCAGCAGTGTAACTGTGGAGAATGAGCAGTTCTTC. Its protein is CASSVTVENEQFF. The chain links TRBV6-4 to TRBJ2-1; no clear D gene. This CDR3 is 13 amino acids long. Deletions cut 4 bases from V and 7 bases from J, with 11 bases between. From germline, CDR1 is MRHNA and CDR2 SNTAGT.

The V gene is TRBV2, the J gene TRBJ1-4; 7 bases are a match to TRBD1. The CDR3 runs 17 residues. The V gene end was trimmed by 2 bases and the J gene end by 8 bases; junction bases not matched to a gene: 14. Germline V lookup: CDR1 SNHLY, CDR2 FYNNEI. CDR3 amino acids: CASSELRGQGVNEKLFF. The CDR3 DNA reads as TGTGCCAGCAGTGAACTAAGGGGTCAGGGGGTGAACGAAAAACTGTTTTTT. The full variable domain, its missing parts supplied by reference TRBV2 and TRBJ1-4, is EPEVTQTPSHQVTQMGQEVILRCVPISNHLYFYWYRQILGQKVEFLVSFYNNEISEKSEIFDDQFSVERPDGSNFTLKIRSTKLEDSAMYFCASSELRGQGVNEKLFFGSGTQLSVL.